Below, 28 T cell receptor beta chains from the same sample are listed, as sequenced in a study of T cells after yellow fever vaccination. TCRdb called the 5' RACE reads again in MiXCR, with one record for every CDR3 protein. The sample records 120,000 or so distinct CDR3 sequences, over 8% being singletons. Sample: CD8+ T cells sorted from PBMCs, taken on the day of the yellow fever booster vaccination. All receptors come from a man aged 18-30 years who received the YFV17D yellow fever vaccine.

This clonotype was found once. The V gene is TRBV19, the J gene TRBJ2-1; D remains ambiguous. The CDR3 covers 13 residues. The V end was cut by 4 bases, the J end by 1 base, with 5 bases between. CDR1 and CDR2 (germline): LNHDA, SQIVND (reference sequence). The CDR3 region is CASSTRSYNEQFF. The DNA of the CDR3 is TGTGCCAGTAGTACCCGGTCCTACAATGAGCAGTTCTTC.

The CDR3 region is CASSQRFVGTGDQPQHF. The CDR3 region has the DNA TGCGCCAGCAGCCAAAGATTCGTAGGGACAGGGGATCAGCCCCAGCATTTT. The V gene is TRBV4-1, the J gene TRBJ1-5, with 10 bases that match TRBD1. CDR1 is MGHRA, CDR2 YSYEKL, per germline. The CDR3 totals 17 residues. V shed 2 bases, J shed 5 bases, and the junction held 9 bases outside the gene matches.

A few counts support this clonotype. The chain uses TRBV7-3 and TRBJ2-1; 10 bases agree with TRBD2. The CDR3 is made up of 16 amino acids. V lost 3 bases to trimming and J lost 9 bases; unmatched junction nucleotides: 11. Germline loops: CDR1 SGHTA, CDR2 FQGTGA. The CDR3 spells CASSLSLQRGGGEQFF. In DNA form, the CDR3 reads TGTGCCAGCAGCTTGTCCCTCCAGCGGGGGGGAGGTGAGCAGTTCTTC.

The chain uses TRBV6-2 or TRBV6-3 and TRBJ1-1, with D possibly TRBD1 on 6 matching bases. V was clipped by 8 bases and J by 6 bases, with 10 bases between them. The V gene's germline CDR1 is MNHEY and CDR2 SVGEGT. This CDR3 comprises 11 residues. CDR3 loop: CASLGGPEAFF. The DNA for the CDR3 is TGTGCCAGCTTAGGGGGGCCTGAAGCTTTCTTT.

This sequence joins TRBV19 and TRBJ2-7; D might be TRBD2 (5 bases). Trimming left V 5 bases short and J 2 bases short, with 13 bases between. Looked up from germline, CDR1 is LNHDA and CDR2 is SQIVND (reference sequence). The CDR3 has 14 amino acids. This CDR3 reads CASSAAGGPYEQYF. The CDR3 region has the DNA TGTGCCAGTAGTGCCGCGGGCGGCCCCTACGAGCAGTACTTC.

A word on this clonotype: Compared with germline, one end of the junction differs, possibly owing to a read error. The rearrangement joins TRBV29-1 to TRBJ2-2; 7 bases are a match to TRBD2. This CDR3 is built from 12 residues. Germline-derived CDR1 and CDR2 are SQVTM and ANQGSEA. This CDR3 is CAGDRNTGELFF. The CDR3 DNA follows: TGTGCGGGGGATAGGAACACCGGGGAGCTGTTTTTT.

V and J are TRBV4-1 and TRBJ2-3; D call uncertain. The CDR3 covers 14 residues. Trimming left V 1 base short and J 4 bases short, with 9 bases between. CDR1 is MGHRA and CDR2 is YSYEKL in the germline V gene. CDR3 bases: TGCGCCAGCAGCCAAGTCCATGGCCCAGATACGCAGTATTTT. Translated: CASSQVHGPDTQYF.

The table lists this clonotype with many counts. The CDR3 nucleotides read TGTGCCAGCAGCCCGGGACAGGCCTATGGCTACACCTTC. Amino acid sequence: CASSPGQAYGYTF. This chain joins TRBV12-3 or TRBV12-4 and TRBJ1-2; TRBD1 matches 8 bases. V gave up 6 bases and J gave up 4 bases; unmatched junction bases: 4. The CDR3 is 13 amino acids.

Many counts were recorded for this clonotype. The chain uses TRBV27 and TRBJ2-1; weak D call: TRBD2 (5 bases). Germline loops: CDR1 MNHEY, CDR2 SMNVEV (reference sequence). The CDR3 sequence is 14 residues long. V was cut by 3 bases and J by 1 base, with 7 bases left in between. The CDR3 DNA follows: TGTGCCAGCAGTTTCCGCGGGTCCTACAATGAGCAGTTCTTC. Its translation: CASSFRGSYNEQFF.

The table lists this clonotype with a few counts. The V call is TRBV4-1, the J call TRBJ2-7; D is possibly TRBD2 (6 bases). V lost 3 bases and J lost 0, with 9 bases in between. Germline CDR1 and CDR2: MGHRA and YSYEKL. The CDR3 runs to 14 residues. CDR3 in amino acids: CASSQNSGSYEQYF. The DNA for the CDR3 is TGCGCCAGCAGCCAGAATAGCGGCTCCTACGAGCAGTACTTC.

This clonotype was found a few times. The V and J genes are TRBV10-3 and TRBJ2-3, with D possibly being TRBD2 (6 bases). This CDR3 region has 13 residues. The V gene's germline CDR1 is ENHRY and CDR2 SYGVKD. The V gene lost 10 bases and the J gene lost 1 base, with 12 bases spanning the gap. The CDR3 sequence is CATGGGGTDTQYF. DNA of the CDR3: TGTGCCACCGGGGGTGGGGGCACAGATACGCAGTATTTT.

On this clonotype: The germline gene is not matched at one end of the junction; a read error may be the cause. CDR3 sequence reads: CGSMSQDNEQFF. The CDR3 DNA follows: TGTGGCAGCATGTCACAGGACAATGAGCAGTTCTTC. V gene TRBV5-6 combines with J gene TRBJ2-1; perhaps TRBD1 as D (5 bases). The CDR3 is 12 amino acids. CDR1 and CDR2 from the germline V gene are SGHDT and YYEEEE. The full variable domain, completed using reference TRBV5-6 and TRBJ2-1, is DAGVTQSPTHLIKTRGQQVTLRCSPKSGHDTVSWYQQALGQGPQFIFQYYEEEERQRGNFPDRFSGHQFPNYSSELNVNALLLGDSALYLCGSMSQDNEQFFGPGTRLTVL.

This clonotype was detected ten times or more. The V call is TRBV27, the J call TRBJ1-2, with D unclear. CDR1 and CDR2 from the germline V gene are MNHEY and SMNVEV (reference sequence). This CDR3 is built from 13 residues. The V end lost 6 bases, the J end lost 7 bases, and 15 bases lay between the germline ends. This CDR3 is CASSRSGIRGYTF. CDR3 nucleotide sequence: TGTGCCAGCAGCCGATCAGGAATCCGTGGCTACACCTTC.

In its sample, this clonotype was seen a few times. V gene TRBV7-9 combines with J gene TRBJ2-2, with D unresolved. The CDR3 is 13 residues long. From germline, CDR1 is SEHNR and CDR2 FQNEAQ (reference sequence). V lost 0 bases and J lost 8, with 7 bases in between. The CDR3 protein is CASSLAPTGELFF. CDR3 sequence (DNA): TGTGCCAGCAGCTTAGCACCGACGGGGGAGCTGTTTTTT.

This sequence joins TRBV29-1 and TRBJ1-1; 9 bases map to TRBD1. From germline, CDR1 is SQVTM and CDR2 ANQGSEA. The CDR3 covers 12 residues. The trim removed 6 bases at V and 6 bases at J, leaving 5 bases unmatched. DNA for the CDR3: TGCAGCGTACAGGGGGCGAGTTCTGAAGCTTTCTTT. Translation: CSVQGASSEAFF. Using reference TRBV29-1 and TRBJ1-1 for the parts outside the CDR3, the full variable domain is SAVISQKPSRDICQRGTSLTIQCQVDSQVTMMFWYRQQPGQSLTLIATANQGSEATYESGFVIDKFPISRPNLTFSTLTVSNMSPEDSSIYLCSVQGASSEAFFGQGTRLTVV.

This clonotype was counted only a few times. The rearrangement links TRBV28 to TRBJ1-5; TRBD1 matches at 7 bases. This CDR3 contains 16 residues. CDR1 and CDR2 (germline): MDHEN, SYDVKM. The ends lost 8 bases at V and 3 bases at J; junction bases unmatched: 13. The CDR3 nucleotides read TGTGCCAGCGGCAGACAGGGCCAGTCCCTCAATCAGCCCCAGCATTTT. Translating it yields CASGRQGQSLNQPQHF. Full variable domain (remainder filled in from reference TRBV28 and TRBJ1-5): DVKVTQSSRYLVKRTGEKVFLECVQDMDHENMFWYRQDPGLGLRLIYFSYDVKMKEKGDIPEGYSVSREKKERFSLILESASTNQTSMYLCASGRQGQSLNQPQHFGDGTRLSIL.

This clonotype was seen a handful of times. The chain recombines TRBV6-2 or TRBV6-3 with TRBJ2-7; 7 nucleotides agree with TRBD1. Trimming cost V 0 bases and J 3 bases; bases outside gene matches: 2. CDR3 length equals 14 residues. Germline assignment: CDR1 MNHEY and CDR2 SVGEGT. CDR3 bases: TGTGCCAGCAGTTACTCGGGGACAGTCTACGAGCAGTACGTC. Encoded protein: CASSYSGTVYEQYV.

This clonotype was found a few times. The chain couples TRBV3-1 to TRBJ2-7; D is undetermined. Germline lookup yields CDR1 LGHDT and CDR2 YNNKEL (reference sequence). V was trimmed by 0 bases and J by 4 bases, leaving 10 bases between them. The CDR3 is 14 amino acids. The CDR3, as DNA: TGTGCCAGCAGCCAAGATGGCAGAGCTTACGAGCAGTACGTC. As protein: CASSQDGRAYEQYV.

This clonotype was counted between two and nine times. The V call is TRBV4-1, the J call TRBJ2-1; tentatively, D is TRBD1 (6 bases). The ends were cut back, 4 bases at V and 4 bases at J, with 14 bases in the middle. The CDR3 spans 15 residues. In germline, CDR1 is MGHRA, CDR2 YSYEKL. The CDR3 nucleotides are TGCGCCAGCAGCCGTGGGCCAGGGGAATACAATGAGCAGTTCTTC. As protein: CASSRGPGEYNEQFF.

Only a few counts were recorded for this clonotype. This chain joins TRBV20-1 and TRBJ2-1, with D tentatively TRBD1 (6 bases). V was cut by 2 bases and J by 0 bases, with 11 bases left in between. Per germline, CDR1 DFQATT and CDR2 SNEGSKA (reference sequence). The CDR3 length is 15 residues. For the CDR3, the DNA is TGCAGTGCTAGACCGCCGGACAGCTCCTACAATGAGCAGTTCTTC. This sequence encodes CSARPPDSSYNEQFF.

This clonotype was counted a few times. The gene calls are TRBV7-3 and TRBJ2-3; 8 positions agree with TRBD2. The CDR3 has 16 residues. With 4 bases clipped from V and 3 bases from J, the junction kept 9 bases outside the gene matches. Germline loops: CDR1 SGHTA, CDR2 FQGTGA. The CDR3 spells CASSSTGGPWTDTQYF. The CDR3 coding sequence is TGTGCCAGCAGCTCCACGGGGGGGCCTTGGACAGATACGCAGTATTTT.

The chain uses TRBV7-9 and TRBJ1-1; D remains ambiguous. Germline-derived CDR1 and CDR2 are SEHNR and FQNEAQ (reference sequence). The CDR3 is 15 amino acids. Trimming removed 1 base at V and 2 bases at J, with 11 bases between. The DNA of the CDR3 is TGTGCCAGCAGCTTAGGTTCTGGGATAAACACTGAAGCTTTCTTT. It translates to CASSLGSGINTEAFF.

This clonotype was observed a few times. V is TRBV29-1 and J is TRBJ2-1, with 10 positions matching TRBD2. V trimming: 3 bases; J trimming: 9 bases; junction bases outside the gene matches: 8. The CDR3 is 14 residues long. The germline gives CDR1 SQVTM, CDR2 ANQGSEA. The CDR3 nucleotides are TGCAGCGTTGACCAAAGCGGGGGGGCCGTTGAGCAGTTCTTC. It codes for CSVDQSGGAVEQFF.

This clonotype was counted between two and nine times. This chain uses TRBV4-3 with TRBJ1-2; 9 bases fit TRBD1. The CDR3 spans 16 residues. Trimming cost V 0 bases and J 5 bases; bases outside gene matches: 7. Germline loops: CDR1 LGHNA, CDR2 YSLEER. This chain's CDR3 is CASSQDPGQGIYGYTF. The CDR3 DNA sequence: TGCGCCAGCAGCCAAGACCCGGGACAGGGAATTTATGGCTACACCTTC.

The sample holds a few counts of this clonotype. V and J are TRBV25-1 and TRBJ1-5; D is possibly TRBD1 (6 bases). CDR3 length equals 16 residues. V shed 6 bases and J shed 6 bases, with 21 bases lying between them. Germline assignment: CDR1 MGHDK and CDR2 SYGVNS. In DNA, the CDR3 is TGTGCCAGCAGATCTCCAGGGGCTACAGAGGCTCAGCCCCAGCATTTT. This encodes CASRSPGATEAQPQHF.

This clonotype was observed at least ten times. This chain connects TRBV15 to TRBJ1-2, with no clear D. The V and J ends lost 2 bases and 6 bases respectively, with 10 bases between them. Germline values: CDR1 LNHNV, CDR2 YYDKDF (reference sequence). CDR3 length: 13 residues. The CDR3 DNA reads as TGTGCCACCAGCAGAACTCTGAGCGATGGCTACACCTTC. It encodes CATSRTLSDGYTF.

The sample holds many counts of this clonotype. This chain links TRBV25-1 with TRBJ2-1; D is possibly TRBD1 (5 bases). Germline V gives CDR1 MGHDK, CDR2 SYGVNS. CDR3 size: 15 residues. The V end was cut by 3 bases, the J end by 0 bases, with 9 bases between. DNA of the CDR3: TGTGCCAGCAGTGAGGGGCAGAGCTCCTACAATGAGCAGTTCTTC. Translating it yields CASSEGQSSYNEQFF. Drawing the rest from reference TRBV25-1 and TRBJ2-1, the complete variable domain is EADIYQTPRYLVIGTGKKITLECSQTMGHDKMYWYQQDPGMELHLIHYSYGVNSTEKGDLSSESTVSRIRTEHFPLTLESARPSHTSQYLCASSEGQSSYNEQFFGPGTRLTVL.

In this sample, this clonotype turned up many times. The rearrangement joins TRBV5-1 to TRBJ2-2; the D gene could be TRBD1 or TRBD2 (5 bases each). Trimming pared 3 bases from V and 0 bases from J, leaving 15 bases between. This CDR3 region has 17 residues. Germline V gene sequence: CDR1 SGHRS, CDR2 YFSETQ. The CDR3 loop is CASSSNGANANTGELFF. The CDR3 region has the DNA TGCGCCAGCAGCTCGAACGGGGCTAACGCGAACACCGGGGAGCTGTTTTTT.